A selection of T cell receptor beta chains follows, all from one sample in a study of T-cell reconstitution after alpha-beta-depleted transplantation in children. TCRdb ran MiXCR on the PCR reads and lists one entry per CDR3 protein. The table has 200,000 or so distinct CDR3 sequences, 5.5% to 7% seen once. The material sequenced was PBMCs, taken before TCRalphabeta/CD19-depleted stem cell transplant. These receptors were obtained from a boy aged 2 to 10 with acute lymphoblastic leukemia, due to receive a stem cell transplant. The CDR3 runs from the conserved cysteine through the conserved F or W. A D gene is named only where the DNA matches it firmly. Size values are once, few and many counts, or a class for expanded clones, and some rows have none.

cdr3_nt: TGTGCCAGCAAAATACCCGGGAAAGAGACCCAGTACTTC
cdr3_aa: CASKIPGKETQYF
d_call: .
clone_size: .
v_call: TRBV7-2
j_call: TRBJ2-5

cdr3_nt: TGTGCCAGCAGCCCTAGCCGTCCAGATACGCAGTATTTT
cdr3_aa: CASSPSRPDTQYF
d_call: .
clone_size: .
v_call: TRBV11-1
j_call: TRBJ2-3

cdr3_nt: TGTGCCAGCAGCACCGAAAACTCCTACAATGAGCAGTTCTTC
cdr3_aa: CASSTENSYNEQFF
d_call: .
clone_size: .
v_call: TRBV12-3/TRBV12-4
j_call: TRBJ2-1

cdr3_nt: TGTGCCAGCAGCTTTACGGGTGCGCGAGAGCAGTACTTC
cdr3_aa: CASSFTGAREQYF
d_call: .
clone_size: many
v_call: TRBV5-1
j_call: TRBJ2-7

cdr3_nt: TGTGCCAGACAGGGAGGATTGAACACTGAAGCTTTCTTT
cdr3_aa: CARQGGLNTEAFF
d_call: .
clone_size: few
v_call: TRBV2
j_call: TRBJ1-1

cdr3_nt: TGTGCCAGCAGCAGAAGGGGAACTGAAGCTTTCTTT
cdr3_aa: CASSRRGTEAFF
d_call: .
clone_size: few
v_call: TRBV27
j_call: TRBJ1-1

cdr3_nt: TGCAGCGTCGCGGACAGCGGGTTAGCTAACTATGGCTACACCTTC
cdr3_aa: CSVADSGLANYGYTF
d_call: .
clone_size: few
v_call: TRBV29-1
j_call: TRBJ1-2

cdr3_nt: TGTGCCAGCCGCCTGGGTGCCAGCCACACTGAAGCTTTCTTT
cdr3_aa: CASRLGASHTEAFF
d_call: .
clone_size: many
v_call: TRBV12-3/TRBV12-4
j_call: TRBJ1-1

cdr3_nt: TGTGCCAGCTCACCACGACAGGGGGAAAACATTCAGTACTTC
cdr3_aa: CASSPRQGENIQYF
d_call: TRBD1
clone_size: few
v_call: TRBV18
j_call: TRBJ2-4

cdr3_nt: TGCAGTGCTAGAGACTCCGCTTTGGGACTAGCGGGGGGGACCCAGTACTTC
cdr3_aa: CSARDSALGLAGGTQYF
d_call: TRBD2
clone_size: many
v_call: TRBV20-1
j_call: TRBJ2-5

cdr3_nt: TGTGCCAGCACCATCTTAGCGGGAGAGGGTCATGAGCAGTTCTTC
cdr3_aa: CASTILAGEGHEQFF
d_call: TRBD2
clone_size: many
v_call: TRBV6-1
j_call: TRBJ2-1

cdr3_nt: TGTGCCAGCACCGGGAACTATGGCTACACCTTC
cdr3_aa: CASTGNYGYTF
d_call: .
clone_size: many
v_call: TRBV28
j_call: TRBJ1-2

cdr3_nt: TGTGCCAGCAGTTTATTCCCCCAGTTATATGGCTACACCTTC
cdr3_aa: CASSLFPQLYGYTF
d_call: .
clone_size: .
v_call: TRBV27
j_call: TRBJ1-2

cdr3_nt: TGTGCCAGCAGCTCCAGGACAGGGTTAGATGGGACCCAGTACTTC
cdr3_aa: CASSSRTGLDGTQYF
d_call: TRBD1
clone_size: many
v_call: TRBV7-2
j_call: TRBJ2-5

cdr3_nt: TGCAGCGTTGACCTCGGCGGCGAGGACACCATATATTTT
cdr3_aa: CSVDLGGEDTIYF
d_call: .
clone_size: many
v_call: TRBV29-1
j_call: TRBJ1-3

cdr3_nt: TGTGCCAGCAGTTTACTCCGCCCCACTGAAGCTTTCTTT
cdr3_aa: CASSLLRPTEAFF
d_call: .
clone_size: many
v_call: TRBV12-3/TRBV12-4
j_call: TRBJ1-1

cdr3_nt: TGCAGTGCCGAATGGCCAGTCACCTACAATGAGCAGTTCTTC
cdr3_aa: CSAEWPVTYNEQFF
d_call: .
clone_size: many
v_call: TRBV20-1
j_call: TRBJ2-1

cdr3_nt: TGTGCCACCACCCGCAGGGGAGTCGTCTGGGAAGAGACCCAGTACTTC
cdr3_aa: CATTRRGVVWEETQYF
d_call: .
clone_size: many
v_call: TRBV7-2
j_call: TRBJ2-5

cdr3_nt: TGTGCCAGCAGCCAAGATCCTGAGGTCCGCTATGGCTACACCTTC
cdr3_aa: CASSQDPEVRYGYTF
d_call: .
clone_size: many
v_call: TRBV3-1
j_call: TRBJ1-2

cdr3_nt: TGTGCCAGCAGTTTGGGACAGGGGTTCAGCACAGATACGCAGTATTTT
cdr3_aa: CASSLGQGFSTDTQYF
d_call: TRBD1
clone_size: many
v_call: TRBV12-3/TRBV12-4
j_call: TRBJ2-3

cdr3_nt: TGTGCCAGCAGCGTTCCCGGGGAAGAGACCCAGTACTTC
cdr3_aa: CASSVPGEETQYF
d_call: .
clone_size: .
v_call: TRBV6-6
j_call: TRBJ2-5

cdr3_nt: TGCAGTGCGGAACAGGGGAGGAACGAGCAGTACTTC
cdr3_aa: CSAEQGRNEQYF
d_call: .
clone_size: many
v_call: TRBV20-1
j_call: TRBJ2-7

cdr3_nt: TGCAGTGCCGGGACGGGACCGGCGACCCAGTACTTC
cdr3_aa: CSAGTGPATQYF
d_call: .
clone_size: .
v_call: TRBV20-1
j_call: TRBJ2-5

cdr3_nt: TGTGCCAGCAGCCGCGACCGGGACAGGGGCCAGCCCCAGCATTTT
cdr3_aa: CASSRDRDRGQPQHF
d_call: TRBD1
clone_size: .
v_call: TRBV28
j_call: TRBJ1-5

cdr3_nt: TGTGCCACCAGCAGAGAGAGACAGGGGGCCGAGACCCAGTACTTC
cdr3_aa: CATSRERQGAETQYF
d_call: TRBD1
clone_size: few
v_call: TRBV15
j_call: TRBJ2-5

cdr3_nt: TGTGCCAGCAACCCGACAGGGCGGAACACCGGGGAGCTGTTTTTT
cdr3_aa: CASNPTGRNTGELFF
d_call: TRBD1
clone_size: many
v_call: TRBV7-9
j_call: TRBJ2-2

cdr3_nt: TGTGCCAGCACCGATCGACGTCTAACAGGGTGGGAGACCCAGTACTTC
cdr3_aa: CASTDRRLTGWETQYF
d_call: .
clone_size: many
v_call: TRBV7-2
j_call: TRBJ2-5

cdr3_nt: TGTGCCAGCAGCGTAGAACAGGGGATCTATGGCTACACCTTC
cdr3_aa: CASSVEQGIYGYTF
d_call: TRBD1
clone_size: many
v_call: TRBV9
j_call: TRBJ1-2

cdr3_nt: TGTGCCAGCAGCGCCAGATCTGGGGCCAACGTCCTGACTTTC
cdr3_aa: CASSARSGANVLTF
d_call: .
clone_size: few
v_call: TRBV7-9
j_call: TRBJ2-6

cdr3_nt: TGCGCCAGCAGCTTGGTGGCGGGGGAATCGGATACGCAGTATTTT
cdr3_aa: CASSLVAGESDTQYF
d_call: TRBD2
clone_size: many
v_call: TRBV5-1
j_call: TRBJ2-3

cdr3_nt: TGCAGTGCTAGAAAATCGGGACAGAGGACCGGGGAGCTGTTTTTT
cdr3_aa: CSARKSGQRTGELFF
d_call: TRBD1
clone_size: many
v_call: TRBV20-1
j_call: TRBJ2-2

cdr3_nt: TGTGCCAGCAAAAGAGGCGGGAGCATGACAAATGAGCAGTTCTTC
cdr3_aa: CASKRGGSMTNEQFF
d_call: TRBD2
clone_size: many
v_call: TRBV7-9
j_call: TRBJ2-1

cdr3_nt: TGTGCCAGCAGTTTAGACAGGGGCGATGAGCAGTTCTTC
cdr3_aa: CASSLDRGDEQFF
d_call: TRBD1
clone_size: many
v_call: TRBV12-3/TRBV12-4
j_call: TRBJ2-1

cdr3_nt: TGCGCCAGCAGCCAAGAAGTAGGCCTAAATGAGCAGTTCTTC
cdr3_aa: CASSQEVGLNEQFF
d_call: .
clone_size: .
v_call: TRBV4-3
j_call: TRBJ2-1

cdr3_nt: TGCAGTGCTAGAGATCCGGGCGAGACCTACGAGCAGTACTTC
cdr3_aa: CSARDPGETYEQYF
d_call: .
clone_size: .
v_call: TRBV20-1
j_call: TRBJ2-7

cdr3_nt: TGCGCCAGCAGCTTGTTGCGGGGGAACACCGGGGAGCTGTTTTTT
cdr3_aa: CASSLLRGNTGELFF
d_call: .
clone_size: many
v_call: TRBV5-1
j_call: TRBJ2-2

cdr3_nt: TGTGCCAGCAGAAATTACGCCGACAGGGGGCGTTGGGAGACCCAGTACTTC
cdr3_aa: CASRNYADRGRWETQYF
d_call: TRBD1
clone_size: .
v_call: TRBV27
j_call: TRBJ2-5

cdr3_nt: TGTGCCACCAGCAGAAAACAGGGAAGCTCCTACGAGCAGTACTTC
cdr3_aa: CATSRKQGSSYEQYF
d_call: .
clone_size: many
v_call: TRBV15
j_call: TRBJ2-7

cdr3_nt: TGTGCCAGCAGCACCAGACAGGTCGCCTCCTACGAGCAGTACTTC
cdr3_aa: CASSTRQVASYEQYF
d_call: .
clone_size: few
v_call: TRBV7-9
j_call: TRBJ2-7

cdr3_nt: TGTGCCAGCAGCTTAAGGTCCGACTACACTGAAGCTTTCTTT
cdr3_aa: CASSLRSDYTEAFF
d_call: .
clone_size: .
v_call: TRBV11-3
j_call: TRBJ1-1

cdr3_nt: TGTGCCAGCAGTCCCTACTTGCGGGAGGTATCTTGGTTCTTC
cdr3_aa: CASSPYLREVSWFF
d_call: TRBD2
clone_size: few
v_call: TRBV28
j_call: TRBJ2-1

cdr3_nt: TGTGCCAGCAGTTTAGGGAGGACAGGGGTTGGCAATCAGCCCCAGCATTTT
cdr3_aa: CASSLGRTGVGNQPQHF
d_call: TRBD1
clone_size: many
v_call: TRBV28
j_call: TRBJ1-5

cdr3_nt: TGTGCCAGCAGTTTACGCCGGCGGGGTCAGCCCCAGCATTTT
cdr3_aa: CASSLRRRGQPQHF
d_call: .
clone_size: few
v_call: TRBV28
j_call: TRBJ1-5

cdr3_nt: TGTGCCAGCAGTCGGACAGGGTACCCTGAAGCTTTCTTT
cdr3_aa: CASSRTGYPEAFF
d_call: TRBD1
clone_size: many
v_call: TRBV6-5
j_call: TRBJ1-1

cdr3_nt: TGTGCTAGTGGTCTCGGGACTTCAAATGAGCAGTTCTTC
cdr3_aa: CASGLGTSNEQFF
d_call: .
clone_size: many
v_call: TRBV12-5
j_call: TRBJ2-1

cdr3_nt: TGTGCCAGCAGCTTAGGCGGGAGGTCCGTCGGGGAGCTGTTTTTT
cdr3_aa: CASSLGGRSVGELFF
d_call: TRBD2
clone_size: many
v_call: TRBV7-9
j_call: TRBJ2-2

cdr3_nt: TGTGCCAGCAGTTTTTCTGGGGACGGTTCCTACGAGCAGTACTTC
cdr3_aa: CASSFSGDGSYEQYF
d_call: .
clone_size: many
v_call: TRBV27
j_call: TRBJ2-7

cdr3_nt: TGCGCCAGCAGCTTGAGTAGGCCGGGACAGGGATCAGATACGCAGTATTTT
cdr3_aa: CASSLSRPGQGSDTQYF
d_call: TRBD1
clone_size: few
v_call: TRBV5-1
j_call: TRBJ2-3

cdr3_nt: TGTGCCAGCTCACGAGGGTACAATGAGCAGTTCTTC
cdr3_aa: CASSRGYNEQFF
d_call: .
clone_size: many
v_call: TRBV18
j_call: TRBJ2-1

cdr3_nt: TGTGCCAGCAGTACACGGTTCGGCCGACAGACCGGGGAGCTGTTTTTT
cdr3_aa: CASSTRFGRQTGELFF
d_call: .
clone_size: many
v_call: TRBV6-5
j_call: TRBJ2-2

cdr3_nt: TGTGCCAGCAGCTTAGAAATGGGGAACATTCAGTACTTC
cdr3_aa: CASSLEMGNIQYF
d_call: .
clone_size: many
v_call: TRBV7-9
j_call: TRBJ2-4